The source of this TCR beta chain is a study of blood T cell repertoires in COVID-19. On the study more broadly: T cells, B-cell-depleted T cells, or PBMCs supplied cDNA or gDNA.

In the original workflow: The assay estimated nucleated cells by amplifying reference gene primers. TCRdb's table, derived via immunoSEQ multiplex PCR, lists solely in-frame clones and lacks some. The DNA gave D and trimming, while V, J and clone size come from that table. The table shows approximately 38,000 clones, with over 70% occurring only once. The V end lost 1 base, the J end lost 3 bases, and 10 bases lay between the germline ends. Germline loops: CDR1 SGHDT, CDR2 YYEEEE. The CDR3 consists of 14 residues. Sequencing was done on a sample of peripheral blood. The receptor was derived from a man aged 50 to 59 with active or convalescent COVID-19. The chain joins TRBV5-6 to TRBJ1-1; D possibly corresponds to TRBD1 (6 bases). The CDR3 nucleotides read TGTGCCAGCAGCTTGATCTCAGGGGACACTGAAGCTTTCTTT. Residues: CASSLISGDTEAFF. The entire variable domain, with the rest obtained from reference TRBV5-6 and TRBJ1-1, is as follows: DAGVTQSPTHLIKTRGQQVTLRCSPKSGHDTVSWYQQALGQGPQFIFQYYEEEERQRGNFPDRFSGHQFPNYSSELNVNALLLGDSALYLCASSLISGDTEAFFGQGTRLTVV.